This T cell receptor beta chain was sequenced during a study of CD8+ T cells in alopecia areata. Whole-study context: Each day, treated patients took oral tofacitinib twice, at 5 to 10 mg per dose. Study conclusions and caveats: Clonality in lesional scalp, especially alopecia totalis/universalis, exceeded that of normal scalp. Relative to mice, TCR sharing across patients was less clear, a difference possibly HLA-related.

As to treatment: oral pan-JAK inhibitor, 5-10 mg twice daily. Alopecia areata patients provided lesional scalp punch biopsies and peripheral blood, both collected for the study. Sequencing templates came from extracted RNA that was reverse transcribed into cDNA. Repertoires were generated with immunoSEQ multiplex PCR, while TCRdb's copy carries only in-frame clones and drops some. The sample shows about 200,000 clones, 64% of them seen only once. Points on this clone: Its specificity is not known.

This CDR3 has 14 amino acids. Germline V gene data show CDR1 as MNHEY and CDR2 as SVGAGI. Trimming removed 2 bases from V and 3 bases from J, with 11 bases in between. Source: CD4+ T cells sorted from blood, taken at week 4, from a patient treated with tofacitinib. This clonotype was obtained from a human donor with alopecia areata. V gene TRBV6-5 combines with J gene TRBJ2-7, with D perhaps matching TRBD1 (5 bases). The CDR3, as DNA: TGTGCCAGCAGTTACGGGGCCTGGAGCTACGAGCAGTACTTC. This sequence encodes CASSYGAWSYEQYF.